The rows below give T cell receptor beta chains drawn from one sample of a study of human thymus T cells. Using immunoSEQ multiplex PCR, the repertoire was profiled, and TCRdb retains in-frame clones only, with some absent. The repertoire holds over 35,000 clones, with approximately 93% as singletons. The sample was blood. These receptor sequences come from a boy in the first two years of life with a congenital heart defect but otherwise immunologically healthy. Each CDR3 is given with its conserved first and last residue. D genes are given only for firm matches. A clone size is listed for some rows: how often the clone was seen (once, few, many), or a class if it is expanded.

j_gene	d_gene	abundance	v_gene	CDR3nt	CDR3aa
TRBJ2-7	-	-	TRBV10-3	TGTGCCATCAGGGACAGCTCCTACGAGCAGTACTTC	CAIRDSSYEQYF
TRBJ1-1	TRBD1	-	TRBV27	TGTGCCAGCAGTCAGGACAGGGGAATGTCTGAAGCTTTCTTT	CASSQDRGMSEAFF
TRBJ1-5	-	-	TRBV28	TGTGCCAGCAGTACGAATCAGCCCCAGCATTTT	CASSTNQPQHF
TRBJ1-2	-	-	TRBV18	TGTGCCAGCTCACGAACCGAAGCTAACTATGGCTACACCTTC	CASSRTEANYGYTF
TRBJ1-2	-	-	TRBV11-2	TGTGCCAGCAGCTTAGTCAGGAACTATGGCTACACCTTC	CASSLVRNYGYTF
TRBJ1-2	-	-	TRBV19	TGTGCCAGTAGCCCACAGGGAAAAGGGCATGGCTACACCTTC	CASSPQGKGHGYTF
TRBJ2-5	TRBD2	-	TRBV4-3	TGCGCCAGCAGCCACGTGACTAGCGGGGGGTGGGAGACCCAGTACTTC	CASSHVTSGGWETQYF
TRBJ1-5	-	-	TRBV11-1	TGTGCCAGCAGCCAGGGGAGCAATCAGCCCCAGCATTTT	CASSQGSNQPQHF
TRBJ2-7	TRBD1	once	TRBV27	TGTGCCAGCAGTAGGACAGGGAGCTCCTACGAGCAGTACTTC	CASSRTGSSYEQYF
TRBJ2-2	-	-	TRBV9	TGTGCCAGCAGCTCTACGAGGGGCGGGGAGCTGTTTTTT	CASSSTRGGELFF
TRBJ2-5	-	-	TRBV28	TGTGCCAGCAGTTTATTACGGGAAACCCAAGAGACCCAGTACTTC	CASSLLRETQETQYF
TRBJ2-7	TRBD2	-	TRBV7-8	TGTGCCAGCAGCCTCACCGGGGGGGCCGGGTACGAGCAGTACTTC	CASSLTGGAGYEQYF
TRBJ2-7	TRBD2	-	TRBV6-1	TGTGCCAGCAGTGAAGGGCTAGCGGGGGCCTACGAGCAGTACTTC	CASSEGLAGAYEQYF
TRBJ2-6	-	-	TRBV5-1	TGCGCCAGCAGCTTCAGTTCTGGGGCCAACGTCCTGACTTTC	CASSFSSGANVLTF
TRBJ2-5	TRBD2	-	TRBV18	TGTGCCAGCTCACCCTCCTGGACTAGCGGGCAAGAGACCCAGTACTTC	CASSPSWTSGQETQYF
TRBJ2-3	-	-	TRBV7-9	TGTGCCAGCAGCTTAGTCCCCCTGACAGATACGCAGTATTTT	CASSLVPLTDTQYF
TRBJ1-1	-	-	TRBV6-5	TGTGCCAGCAACCCTCGGGGTAGGGCAGCTTTCTTT	CASNPRGRAAFF
TRBJ1-2	TRBD1	few	TRBV9	TGTGCCAGCAGCGAGGGGACAGGGTCTAACTATGGCTACACCTTC	CASSEGTGSNYGYTF
TRBJ2-5	TRBD1	-	TRBV9	TGTGCCAGCAGCGTAGCAGGACAGGGGGCGCGAGAGACCCAGTACTTC	CASSVAGQGARETQYF
TRBJ2-3	-	-	TRBV18	TGTGCCAGCTCTACGACAGATACGCAGTATTTT	CASSTTDTQYF
TRBJ1-2	TRBD1	-	TRBV5-4	TGTGCCAGCAGCCCACCGACAGGGTGGGACTATGGCTACACCTTC	CASSPPTGWDYGYTF
TRBJ2-5	-	-	TRBV7-4	TGTGCCAGCAGCTCCCTGGGGGCACAAGAGACCCAGTACTTC	CASSSLGAQETQYF
TRBJ2-1	-	-	TRBV21-1	TGTGCCATAAGGGTCCTAGCGGGGGGCCTGAAGCAGTTCTTC	CAIRVLAGGLKQFF
TRBJ2-6	-	-	TRBV21-1	TGTGCCAGCAGCAAAGCGTGGTGGCAGGACCCTGGGGCCAACGTCCTGACTTTC	CASSKAWWQDPGANVLTF
TRBJ1-1	TRBD1	-	TRBV10-3	TGTGCCACAGGCCGGGACAGCACTGAAGCTTTCTTT	CATGRDSTEAFF
TRBJ2-7	TRBD1	-	TRBV5-1	TGCGCCAGCAGCCCAAGACGGCAGGGGGCATACGAGCAGTACTTC	CASSPRRQGAYEQYF
TRBJ2-7	TRBD1	-	TRBV5-4	TGTGCCAGCAGCCCGGGACAGGGGGCGCCATCCAACGAGCAGTACTTC	CASSPGQGAPSNEQYF
TRBJ1-2	TRBD1	-	TRBV4-3	TGCGCCAGCAGCCAGGGGACAGGAGGATTGGGCTACACCTTC	CASSQGTGGLGYTF
TRBJ2-3	-	-	TRBV7-3	TGTGCCAGCAGCTTAAGCGGGACCACAGATACGCAGTATTTT	CASSLSGTTDTQYF
TRBJ1-2	-	-	TRBV28	TGTGCCAGCAGTTTCAACTATGGCTACACCTTC	CASSFNYGYTF
TRBJ2-1	TRBD1	-	TRBV20-1	TGCAGTGCTAGTTCTAGGGGGCAACAGTTCTTC	CSASSRGQQFF
TRBJ2-4	TRBD1	-	TRBV2	TGTGCCAGCAGTGAAGCGGTCGGGACAGTGATGGACATTCAGTACTTC	CASSEAVGTVMDIQYF
TRBJ1-4	TRBD1	-	TRBV27	TGTGCCAGCAGTTTAGGCCAGGGGGCGCCGACTAATGAAAAACTGTTTTTT	CASSLGQGAPTNEKLFF
TRBJ1-5	-	-	TRBV15	TGTGCCACCAGCAGTACCCGACAAGGCAATCAGCCCCAGCATTTT	CATSSTRQGNQPQHF
TRBJ2-5	-	-	TRBV27	TGTGCCAGCAGGCCCCGGGGGCCTCAAGAGACCCAGTACTTC	CASRPRGPQETQYF
TRBJ1-4	-	-	TRBV2	TGTGCCAGCATATGGGACGAAAATGAAAAACTGTTTTTT	CASIWDENEKLFF